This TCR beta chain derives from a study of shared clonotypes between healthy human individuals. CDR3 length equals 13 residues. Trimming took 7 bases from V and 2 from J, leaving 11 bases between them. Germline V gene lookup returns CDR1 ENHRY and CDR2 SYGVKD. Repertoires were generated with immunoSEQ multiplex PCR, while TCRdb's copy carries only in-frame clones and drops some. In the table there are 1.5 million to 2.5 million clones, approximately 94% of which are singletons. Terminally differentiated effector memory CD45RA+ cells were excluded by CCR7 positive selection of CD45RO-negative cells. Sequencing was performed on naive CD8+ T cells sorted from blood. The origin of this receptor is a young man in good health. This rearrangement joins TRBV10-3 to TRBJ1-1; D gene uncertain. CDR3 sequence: CAITDVENTEAFF. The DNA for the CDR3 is TGTGCCATCACCGACGTAGAAAACACTGAAGCTTTCTTT.